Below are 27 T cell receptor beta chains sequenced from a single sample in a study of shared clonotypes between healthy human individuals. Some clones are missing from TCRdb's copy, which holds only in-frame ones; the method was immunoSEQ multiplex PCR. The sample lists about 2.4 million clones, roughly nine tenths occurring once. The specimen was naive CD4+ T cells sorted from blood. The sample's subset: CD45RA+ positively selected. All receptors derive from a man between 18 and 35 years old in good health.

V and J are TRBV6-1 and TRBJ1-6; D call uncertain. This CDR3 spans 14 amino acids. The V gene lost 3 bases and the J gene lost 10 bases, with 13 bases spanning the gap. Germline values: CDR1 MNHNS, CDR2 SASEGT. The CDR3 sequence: CASSDRSVGSPLHF. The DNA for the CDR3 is TGTGCCAGCAGTGATAGGTCAGTGGGATCACCCCTCCACTTT.

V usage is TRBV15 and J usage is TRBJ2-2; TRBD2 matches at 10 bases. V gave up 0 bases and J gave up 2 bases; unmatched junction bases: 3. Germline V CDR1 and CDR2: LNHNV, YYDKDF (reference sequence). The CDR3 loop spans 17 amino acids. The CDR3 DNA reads TGTGCCACCAGCAGAGATTGGACTAGCGGCAACACCGGGGAGCTGTTTTTT. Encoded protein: CATSRDWTSGNTGELFF.

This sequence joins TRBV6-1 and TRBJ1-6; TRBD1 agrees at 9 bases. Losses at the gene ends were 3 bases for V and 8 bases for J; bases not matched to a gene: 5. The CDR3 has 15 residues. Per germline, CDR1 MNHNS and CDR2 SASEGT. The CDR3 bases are TGTGCCAGCAGTGACAGGGGACAGGGCCATTCACCCCTCCACTTT. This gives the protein CASSDRGQGHSPLHF.

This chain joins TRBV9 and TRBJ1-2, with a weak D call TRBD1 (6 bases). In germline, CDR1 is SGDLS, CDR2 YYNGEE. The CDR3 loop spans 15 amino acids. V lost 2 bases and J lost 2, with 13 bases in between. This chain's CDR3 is CASSVFGGQNYGYTF. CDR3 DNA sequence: TGTGCCAGCAGCGTCTTTGGGGGGCAGAACTATGGCTACACCTTC.

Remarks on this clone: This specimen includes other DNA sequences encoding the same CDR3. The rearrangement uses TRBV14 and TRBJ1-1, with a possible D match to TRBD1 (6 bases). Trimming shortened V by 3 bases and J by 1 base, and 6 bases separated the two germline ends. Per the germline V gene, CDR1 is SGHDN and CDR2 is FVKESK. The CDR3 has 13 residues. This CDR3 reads CASSQTGNTEAFF. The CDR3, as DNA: TGTGCCAGCAGCCAGACAGGGAACACTGAAGCTTTCTTT.

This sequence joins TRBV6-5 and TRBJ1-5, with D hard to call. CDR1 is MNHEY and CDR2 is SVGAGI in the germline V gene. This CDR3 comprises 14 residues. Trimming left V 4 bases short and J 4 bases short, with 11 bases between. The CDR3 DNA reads TGTGCCAGCAGTTCGCCAGGCCCAAATCAGCCCCAGCATTTT. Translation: CASSSPGPNQPQHF.

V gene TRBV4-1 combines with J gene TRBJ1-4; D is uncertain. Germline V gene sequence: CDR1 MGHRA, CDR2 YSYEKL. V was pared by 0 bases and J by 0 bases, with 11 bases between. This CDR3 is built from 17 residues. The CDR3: CASSQDGVPATNEKLFF. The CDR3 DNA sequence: TGCGCCAGCAGCCAAGATGGGGTTCCAGCAACTAATGAAAAACTGTTTTTT.

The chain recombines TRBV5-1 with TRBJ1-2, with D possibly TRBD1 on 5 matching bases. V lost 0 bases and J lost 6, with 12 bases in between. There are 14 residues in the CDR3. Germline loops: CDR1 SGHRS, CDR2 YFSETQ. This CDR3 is CASSLGRGGDGYTF. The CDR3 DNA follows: TGCGCCAGCAGCTTGGGTAGGGGAGGTGATGGCTACACCTTC.

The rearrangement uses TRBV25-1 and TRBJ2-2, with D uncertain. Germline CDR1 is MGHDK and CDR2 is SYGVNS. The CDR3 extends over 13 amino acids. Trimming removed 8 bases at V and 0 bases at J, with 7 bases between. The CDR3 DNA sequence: TGTGCCAGCGGGATCGCGAACACCGGGGAGCTGTTTTTT. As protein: CASGIANTGELFF.

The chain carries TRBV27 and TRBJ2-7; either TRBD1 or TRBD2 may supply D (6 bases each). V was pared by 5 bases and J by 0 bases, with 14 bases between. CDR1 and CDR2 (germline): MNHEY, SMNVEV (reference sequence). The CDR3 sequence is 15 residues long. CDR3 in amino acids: CASSTRGPFSYEQYF. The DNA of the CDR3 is TGTGCCAGCAGTACTCGGGGGCCCTTCTCCTACGAGCAGTACTTC.

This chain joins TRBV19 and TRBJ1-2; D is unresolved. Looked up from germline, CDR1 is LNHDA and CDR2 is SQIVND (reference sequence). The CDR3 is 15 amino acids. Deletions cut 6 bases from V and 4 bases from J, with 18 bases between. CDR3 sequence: CASRLAVREAYGYTF. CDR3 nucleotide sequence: TGTGCCAGTAGGTTAGCGGTCCGTGAGGCCTATGGCTACACCTTC.

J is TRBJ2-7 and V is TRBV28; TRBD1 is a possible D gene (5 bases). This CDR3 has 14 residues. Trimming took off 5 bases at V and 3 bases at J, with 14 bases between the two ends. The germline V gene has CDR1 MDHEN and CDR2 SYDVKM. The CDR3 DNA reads TGTGCCAGCAGTCCGCCACCAGGACACTACGAGCAGTACTTC. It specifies CASSPPPGHYEQYF.

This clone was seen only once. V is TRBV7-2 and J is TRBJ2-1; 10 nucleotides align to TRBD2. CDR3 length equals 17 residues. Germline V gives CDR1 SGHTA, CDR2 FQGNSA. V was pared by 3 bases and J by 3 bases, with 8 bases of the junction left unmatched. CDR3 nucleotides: TGTGCCAGCAGCTTCCGAGCGGGAGGGCTATACTACAATGAGCAGTTCTTC. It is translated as CASSFRAGGLYYNEQFF.

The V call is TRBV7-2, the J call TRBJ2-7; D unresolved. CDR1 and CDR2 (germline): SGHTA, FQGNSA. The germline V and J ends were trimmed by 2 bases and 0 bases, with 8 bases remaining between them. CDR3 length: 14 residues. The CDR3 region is CASSLLLSSYEQYF. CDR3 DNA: TGTGCCAGCAGCTTACTCCTATCCTCCTACGAGCAGTACTTC.

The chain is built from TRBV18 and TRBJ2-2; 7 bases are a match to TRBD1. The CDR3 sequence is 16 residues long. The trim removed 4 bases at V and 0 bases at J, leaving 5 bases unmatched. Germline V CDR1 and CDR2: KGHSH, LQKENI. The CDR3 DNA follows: TGTGCCAGCTCACTAAGTGGGACAGCGAACACCGGGGAGCTGTTTTTT. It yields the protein CASSLSGTANTGELFF.

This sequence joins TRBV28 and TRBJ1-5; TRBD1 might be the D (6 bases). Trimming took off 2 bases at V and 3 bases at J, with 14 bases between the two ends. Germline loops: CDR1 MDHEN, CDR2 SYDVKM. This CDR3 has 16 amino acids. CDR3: CASSLGGGLTNQPQHF. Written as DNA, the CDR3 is TGTGCCAGCAGTTTAGGTGGGGGGCTGACCAATCAGCCCCAGCATTTT.

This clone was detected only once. The CDR3 sequence: CASSPQGGGGQPQHF. In DNA form, the CDR3 reads TGTGCCAGTAGTCCCCAGGGGGGGGGAGGACAGCCCCAGCATTTT. This chain joins TRBV19 and TRBJ1-5; the match to TRBD1 covers 7 bases. This CDR3 has 15 amino acids. The V segment lost 5 bases and the J segment 7 bases; nucleotides outside the gene matches: 11. Germline CDR1 is LNHDA and CDR2 is SQIVND (reference sequence).

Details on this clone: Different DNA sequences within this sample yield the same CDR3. CDR3 coding DNA: TGTGCCAGTAGTACTGACAGGGGCACCGGGGAGCTGTTTTTT. Amino acid sequence: CASSTDRGTGELFF. This chain connects TRBV19 to TRBJ2-2; TRBD1 matches at 8 bases. Germline values: CDR1 LNHDA, CDR2 SQIVND (reference sequence). The CDR3 is 14 amino acids. V was clipped by 4 bases and J by 4 bases; unmatched bases: 2.

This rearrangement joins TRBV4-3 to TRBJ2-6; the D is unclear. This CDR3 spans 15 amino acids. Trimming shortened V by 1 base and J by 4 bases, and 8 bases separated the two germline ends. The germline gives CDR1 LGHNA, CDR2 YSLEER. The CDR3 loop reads CASSQAFVGANVLTF. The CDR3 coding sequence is TGCGCCAGCAGCCAAGCCTTTGTGGGGGCCAACGTCCTGACTTTC.

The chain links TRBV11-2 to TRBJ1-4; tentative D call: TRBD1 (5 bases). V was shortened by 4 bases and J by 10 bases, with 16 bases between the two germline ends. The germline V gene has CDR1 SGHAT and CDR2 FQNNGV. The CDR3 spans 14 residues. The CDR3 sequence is CASSSRVEVAKLFF. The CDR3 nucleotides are TGTGCCAGCAGCTCCAGGGTAGAGGTGGCAAAACTGTTTTTT.

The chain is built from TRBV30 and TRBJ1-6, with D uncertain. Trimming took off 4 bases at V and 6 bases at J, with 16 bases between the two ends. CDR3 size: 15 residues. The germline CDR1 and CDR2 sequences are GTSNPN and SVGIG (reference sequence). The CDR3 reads CAWNSRGLINSPLHF. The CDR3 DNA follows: TGTGCCTGGAACTCGAGAGGGTTGATTAATTCACCCCTCCACTTT.

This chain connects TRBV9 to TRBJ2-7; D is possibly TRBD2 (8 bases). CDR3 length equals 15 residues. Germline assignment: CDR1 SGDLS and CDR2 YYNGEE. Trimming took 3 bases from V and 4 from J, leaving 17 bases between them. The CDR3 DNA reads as TGTGCCAGCAGCGCGGGACAGCTAGCGGGTTACGAGCAGTACTTC. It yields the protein CASSAGQLAGYEQYF.

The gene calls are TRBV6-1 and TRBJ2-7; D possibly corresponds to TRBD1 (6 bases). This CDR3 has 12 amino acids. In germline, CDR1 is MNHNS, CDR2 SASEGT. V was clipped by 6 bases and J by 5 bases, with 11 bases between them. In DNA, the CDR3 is TGTGCCAGCAGCCTACAGGGACACGAGCAGTACTTC. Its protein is CASSLQGHEQYF.

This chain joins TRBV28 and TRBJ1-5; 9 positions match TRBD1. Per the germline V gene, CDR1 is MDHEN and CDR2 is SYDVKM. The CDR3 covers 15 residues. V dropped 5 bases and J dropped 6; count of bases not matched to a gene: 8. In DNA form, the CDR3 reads TGTGCCAGCAGTCCTACAGGGGGCGGGAGTCAGCCCCAGCATTTT. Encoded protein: CASSPTGGGSQPQHF.

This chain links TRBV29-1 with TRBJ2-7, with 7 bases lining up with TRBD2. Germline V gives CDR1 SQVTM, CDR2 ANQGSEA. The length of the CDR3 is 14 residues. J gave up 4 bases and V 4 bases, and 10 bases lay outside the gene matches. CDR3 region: CSVVTASGLYEQYF. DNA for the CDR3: TGCAGCGTTGTAACGGCTAGCGGTTTATACGAGCAGTACTTC.

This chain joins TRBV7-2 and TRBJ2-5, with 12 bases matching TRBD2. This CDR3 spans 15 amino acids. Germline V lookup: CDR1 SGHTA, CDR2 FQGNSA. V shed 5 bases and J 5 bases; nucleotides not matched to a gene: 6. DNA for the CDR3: TGTGCCAGCAGCATCAGACTAGCGGGGGTTGAGACCCAGTACTTC. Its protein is CASSIRLAGVETQYF.

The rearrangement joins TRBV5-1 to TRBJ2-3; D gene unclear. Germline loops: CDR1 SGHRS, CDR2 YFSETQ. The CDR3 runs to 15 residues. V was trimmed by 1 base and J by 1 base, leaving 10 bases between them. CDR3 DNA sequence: TGCGCCAGCAGCTTGCCGGACGGAGGCACAGATACGCAGTATTTT. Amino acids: CASSLPDGGTDTQYF.